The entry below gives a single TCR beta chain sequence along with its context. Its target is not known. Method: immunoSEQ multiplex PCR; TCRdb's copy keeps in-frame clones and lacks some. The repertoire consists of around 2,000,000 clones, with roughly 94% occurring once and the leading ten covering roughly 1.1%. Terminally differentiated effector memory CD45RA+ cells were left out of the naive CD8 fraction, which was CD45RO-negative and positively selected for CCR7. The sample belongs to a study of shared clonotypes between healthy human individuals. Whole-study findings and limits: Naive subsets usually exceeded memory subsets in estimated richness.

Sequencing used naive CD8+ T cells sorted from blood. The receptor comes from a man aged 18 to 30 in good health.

The CDR3 DNA is TGCGCCAGCAGCTTGTTACTTGGCACAGATACGCAGTATTTT. This sequence encodes CASSLLLGTDTQYF. V gene TRBV5-1 combines with J gene TRBJ2-3; D unclear. Between the trimmed V and J ends, which lost 1 base and 1 base, there was a span of 7 bases. Germline values: CDR1 SGHRS, CDR2 YFSETQ. There are 14 residues in the CDR3.